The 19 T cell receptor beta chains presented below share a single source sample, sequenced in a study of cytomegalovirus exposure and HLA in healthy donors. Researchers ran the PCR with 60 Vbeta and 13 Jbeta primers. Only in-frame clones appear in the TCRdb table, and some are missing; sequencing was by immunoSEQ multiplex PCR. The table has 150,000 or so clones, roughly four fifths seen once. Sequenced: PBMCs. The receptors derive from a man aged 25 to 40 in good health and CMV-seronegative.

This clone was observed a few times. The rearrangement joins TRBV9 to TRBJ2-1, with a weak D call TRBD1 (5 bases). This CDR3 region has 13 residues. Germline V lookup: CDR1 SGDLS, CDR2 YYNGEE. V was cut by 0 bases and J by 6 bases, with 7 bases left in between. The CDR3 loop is CASSVAGANEQFF. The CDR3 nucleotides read TGTGCCAGCAGCGTAGCTGGGGCCAATGAGCAGTTCTTC.

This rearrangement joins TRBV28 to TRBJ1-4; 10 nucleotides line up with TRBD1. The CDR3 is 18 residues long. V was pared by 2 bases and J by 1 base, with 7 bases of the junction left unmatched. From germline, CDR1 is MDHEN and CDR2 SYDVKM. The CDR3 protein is CASSLRPGTGVTNEKLFF. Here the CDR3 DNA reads TGTGCCAGCAGTTTACGTCCCGGGACAGGGGTAACTAATGAAAAACTGTTTTTT.

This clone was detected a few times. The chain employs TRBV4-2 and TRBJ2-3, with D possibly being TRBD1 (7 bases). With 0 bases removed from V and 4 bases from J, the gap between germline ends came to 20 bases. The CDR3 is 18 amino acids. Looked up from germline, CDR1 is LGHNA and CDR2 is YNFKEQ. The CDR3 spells CASSQDLSGGRGSDTQYF. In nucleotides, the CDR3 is TGTGCCAGCAGCCAAGATCTCTCAGGGGGGAGAGGGTCAGATACGCAGTATTTT.

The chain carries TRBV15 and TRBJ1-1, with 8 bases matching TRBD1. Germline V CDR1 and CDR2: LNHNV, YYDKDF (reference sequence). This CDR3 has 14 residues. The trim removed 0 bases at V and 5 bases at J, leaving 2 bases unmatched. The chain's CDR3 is CATSREDRETEAFF. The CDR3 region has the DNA TGTGCCACCAGCAGAGAGGACAGGGAGACTGAAGCTTTCTTT.

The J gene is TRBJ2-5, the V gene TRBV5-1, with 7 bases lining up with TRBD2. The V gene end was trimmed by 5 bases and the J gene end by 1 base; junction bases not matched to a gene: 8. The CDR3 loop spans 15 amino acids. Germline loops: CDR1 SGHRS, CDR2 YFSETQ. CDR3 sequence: CASRWATSSQETQYF. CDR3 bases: TGCGCCAGCAGGTGGGCGACTAGCAGCCAAGAGACCCAGTACTTC. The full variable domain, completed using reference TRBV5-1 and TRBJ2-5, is KAGVTQTPRYLIKTRGQQVTLSCSPISGHRSVSWYQQTPGQGLQFLFEYFSETQRNKGNFPGRFSGRQFSNSRSEMNVSTLELGDSALYLCASRWATSSQETQYFGPGTRLLVL.

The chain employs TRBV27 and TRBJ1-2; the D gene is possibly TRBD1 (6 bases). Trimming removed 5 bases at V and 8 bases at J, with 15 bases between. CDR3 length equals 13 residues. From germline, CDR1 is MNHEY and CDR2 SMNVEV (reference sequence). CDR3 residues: CASSATGTTGYTF. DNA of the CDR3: TGTGCCAGCAGTGCTACAGGGACTACCGGCTACACCTTC.

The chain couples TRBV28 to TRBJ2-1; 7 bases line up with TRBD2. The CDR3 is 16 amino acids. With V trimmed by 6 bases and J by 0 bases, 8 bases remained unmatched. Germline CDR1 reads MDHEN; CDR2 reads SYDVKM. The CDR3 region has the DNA TGTGCCAGCAGCCCAACTAGCGCTAGCTCCTACAATGAGCAGTTCTTC. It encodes CASSPTSASSYNEQFF.

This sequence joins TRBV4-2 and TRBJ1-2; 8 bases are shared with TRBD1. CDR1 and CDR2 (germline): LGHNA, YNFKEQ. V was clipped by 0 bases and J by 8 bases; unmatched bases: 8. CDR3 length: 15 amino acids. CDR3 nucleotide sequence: TGTGCCAGCAGCCAAGAGACAGGGGCGGGTCGAGGCTACACCTTC. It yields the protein CASSQETGAGRGYTF.

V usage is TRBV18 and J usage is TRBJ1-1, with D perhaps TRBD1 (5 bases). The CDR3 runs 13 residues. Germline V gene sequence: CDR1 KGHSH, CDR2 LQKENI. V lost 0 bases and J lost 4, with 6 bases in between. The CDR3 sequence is CASSPPQGTEAFF. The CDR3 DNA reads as TGTGCCAGCTCACCACCTCAGGGCACTGAAGCTTTCTTT.

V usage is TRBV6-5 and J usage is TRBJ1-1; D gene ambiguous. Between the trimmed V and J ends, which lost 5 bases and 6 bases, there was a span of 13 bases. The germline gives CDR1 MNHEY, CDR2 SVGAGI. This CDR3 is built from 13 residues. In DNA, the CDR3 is TGTGCCAGCAGTGCCCGTTTGCGCCCTGAAGCTTTCTTT. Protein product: CASSARLRPEAFF.

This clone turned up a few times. CDR3 protein: CASSQLDSSTNEKLFF. CDR3 sequence (DNA): TGCGCCAGCAGCCAACTTGACAGTTCAACTAATGAAAAACTGTTTTTT. The chain links TRBV4-1 to TRBJ1-4; perhaps TRBD1 as D (5 bases). The CDR3 covers 16 residues. Germline V gene lookup returns CDR1 MGHRA and CDR2 YSYEKL. Between the trimmed V and J ends, which lost 2 bases and 0 bases, there was a span of 10 bases.

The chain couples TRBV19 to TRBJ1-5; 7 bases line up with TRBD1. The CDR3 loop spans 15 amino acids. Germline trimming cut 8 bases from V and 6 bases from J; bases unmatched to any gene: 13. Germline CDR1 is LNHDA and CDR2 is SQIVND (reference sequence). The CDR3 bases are TGTGCCAGTGGGCCGGCTGACAGGGCCATTCAGCCCCAGCATTTT. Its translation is CASGPADRAIQPQHF.

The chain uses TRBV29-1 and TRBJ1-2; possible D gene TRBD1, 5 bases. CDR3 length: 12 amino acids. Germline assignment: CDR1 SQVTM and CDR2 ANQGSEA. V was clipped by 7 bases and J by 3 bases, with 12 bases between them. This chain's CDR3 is CSAVQGHYGYTF. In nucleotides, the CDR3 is TGCAGCGCGGTCCAGGGTCACTATGGCTACACCTTC.

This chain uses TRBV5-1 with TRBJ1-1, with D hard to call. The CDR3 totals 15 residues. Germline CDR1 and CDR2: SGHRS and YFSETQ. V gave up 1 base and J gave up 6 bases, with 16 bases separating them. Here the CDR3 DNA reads TGCGCCAGCAGCTTGTATGAGTCCCTTGCCGCTGAAGCTTTCTTT. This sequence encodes CASSLYESLAAEAFF. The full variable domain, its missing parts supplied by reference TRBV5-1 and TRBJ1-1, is KAGVTQTPRYLIKTRGQQVTLSCSPISGHRSVSWYQQTPGQGLQFLFEYFSETQRNKGNFPGRFSGRQFSNSRSEMNVSTLELGDSALYLCASSLYESLAAEAFFGQGTRLTVV.

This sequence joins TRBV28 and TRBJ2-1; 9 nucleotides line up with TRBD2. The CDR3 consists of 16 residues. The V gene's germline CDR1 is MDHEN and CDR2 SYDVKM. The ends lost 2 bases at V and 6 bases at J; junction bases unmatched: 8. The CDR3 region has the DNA TGTGCCAGCAGTTTACTAGCTGGCGGGGGGGTCAATGAGCAGTTCTTC. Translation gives CASSLLAGGGVNEQFF.

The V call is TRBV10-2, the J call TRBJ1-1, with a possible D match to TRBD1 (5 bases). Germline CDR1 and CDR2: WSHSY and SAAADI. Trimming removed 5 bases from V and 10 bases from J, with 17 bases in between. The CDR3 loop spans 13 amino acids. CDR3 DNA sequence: TGCGCCAGCAGTTCCGGGACGGGGGGAATAGCTTTCTTT. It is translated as CASSSGTGGIAFF.

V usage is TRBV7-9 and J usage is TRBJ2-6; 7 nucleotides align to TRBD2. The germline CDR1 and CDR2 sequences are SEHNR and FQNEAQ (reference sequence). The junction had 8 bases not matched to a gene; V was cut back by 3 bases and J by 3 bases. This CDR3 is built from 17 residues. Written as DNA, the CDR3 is TGTGCCAGCAGCTTGAGTTTGCGGGGGAGTGGGGCCAACGTCCTGACTTTC. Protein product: CASSLSLRGSGANVLTF. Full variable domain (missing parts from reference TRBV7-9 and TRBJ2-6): DTGVSQNPRHKITKRGQNVTFRCDPISEHNRLYWYRQTLGQGPEFLTYFQNEAQLEKSRLLSDRFSAERPKGSFSTLEIQRTEQGDSAMYLCASSLSLRGSGANVLTFGAGSRLTVL.

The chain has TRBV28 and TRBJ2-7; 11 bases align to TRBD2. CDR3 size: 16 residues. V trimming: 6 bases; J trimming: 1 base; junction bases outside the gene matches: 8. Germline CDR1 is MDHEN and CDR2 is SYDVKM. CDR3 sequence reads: CASRPAGTSGSYEQYF. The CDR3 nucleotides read TGTGCCAGCAGGCCCGCCGGGACTAGCGGTTCCTACGAGCAGTACTTC.

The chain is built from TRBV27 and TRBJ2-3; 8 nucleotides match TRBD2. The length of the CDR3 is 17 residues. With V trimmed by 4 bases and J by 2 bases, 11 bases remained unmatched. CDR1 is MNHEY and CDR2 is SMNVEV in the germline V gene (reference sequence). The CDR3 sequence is CASSSHSSSGDTDTQYF. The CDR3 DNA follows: TGTGCCAGCAGTTCCCACTCGAGTAGCGGGGACACAGATACGCAGTATTTT.